This is a list of T cell receptor beta chains from one sample in a study of CD8+ T cells in alopecia areata. This table comes from immunoSEQ multiplex PCR, and its TCRdb copy is limited to in-frame clones, with some not included. The sample holds around 150,000 clones, roughly four fifths seen once. The source was CD8+ T cells sorted from blood, collected at week 4, from a patient treated with tofacitinib. The receptors were gathered from a human donor with alopecia areata. Both conserved end residues are part of each CDR3. The D gene is left open where the match is weak. Only some rows state a clone size, as once, few, many or a class for expanded clones.

d_call	v_call	cdr3_length	j_call	clone_size	cdr3_nt	cdr3_aa
TRBD1	TRBV11-2	15	TRBJ2-7	.	TGTGCCAGCAGCTCTGGCTGGACAGGGGGAATCGAGCAGTACTTC	CASSSGWTGGIEQYF
.	TRBV5-6	17	TRBJ2-1	.	TGTGCCAGCAGCTTGGCCCCACTCCAGAGCTCCTACAATGAGCAGTTCTTC	CASSLAPLQSSYNEQFF
.	TRBV11-2	15	TRBJ2-7	few	TGTGCCAGCAGCTTTCGAGGGGCAGAATCCCACGAGCAGTACTTC	CASSFRGAESHEQYF
TRBD1	TRBV11-2	15	TRBJ2-7	.	TGTGCCAGCAGCCACCGGGACAGGGGAACCTACGAGCAGTACTTC	CASSHRDRGTYEQYF
.	TRBV29-1	15	TRBJ2-7	.	TGCAGCGTTGAACGTCAGGGTGGGATGTCGGGTGAGCAGTACTTC	CSVERQGGMSGEQYF
.	TRBV29-1	13	TRBJ2-1	.	TGCAGCTCCCGGGGGAGCTCCTACAATGAGCAGTTCTTC	CSSRGSSYNEQFF
.	TRBV28	13	TRBJ2-7	.	TGTGCCAGCAGTTTCGGGGCACTTAGGGAGCAGTACTTC	CASSFGALREQYF
.	TRBV6-5	13	TRBJ2-7	.	TGTGCCAGCAGTTACAAGGGCTCCGGCGAGCAGTACTTC	CASSYKGSGEQYF
TRBD2	TRBV10-1	15	TRBJ2-1	.	TGCGCCAGCAGTCCGACTAGCGGGTCCTACAATGAGCAGTTCTTC	CASSPTSGSYNEQFF
TRBD1	TRBV9	16	TRBJ2-5	.	TGTGCCAGCAGCGTAGCACTCACAGGGGGCAGACAGACCCAGTACTTC	CASSVALTGGRQTQYF
TRBD1	TRBV13	15	TRBJ2-3	.	TGTGCCAGCAGCCGGGGACAGACCAACACAGATACGCAGTATTTT	CASSRGQTNTDTQYF
TRBD1	TRBV27	16	TRBJ2-3	.	TGTGCCAGCAGTCTATTATCCACAGGGGCGCCAGATACGCAGTATTTT	CASSLLSTGAPDTQYF
.	TRBV13	13	TRBJ2-2	.	TGTGCCAGCAGCCCCGTACCCGCCGGGGAGCTGTTTTTT	CASSPVPAGELFF
.	TRBV4-1	17	TRBJ2-6	few	TGCGCCAGCAGCCAAGATCCCCCTCCCTCTGGGGCCAACGTCCTGACTTTC	CASSQDPPPSGANVLTF
TRBD1	TRBV4-2	15	TRBJ2-7	.	TGTGCCAGCAGTCCACCGGGACAGGGGGCTTACGAGCAGTACTTC	CASSPPGQGAYEQYF
TRBD1	TRBV30	16	TRBJ2-3	.	TGTGCCTGGACATCCACGACAGGGGGGGATGCAGATACGCAGTATTTT	CAWTSTTGGDADTQYF
.	TRBV11-2	13	TRBJ2-1	few	TGTGCCAGCAGCTTAGAGGCATACAATGAGCAGTTCTTC	CASSLEAYNEQFF
.	TRBV30	11	TRBJ1-2	.	.	CAWAVGSRDTF
TRBD1	TRBV5-1	15	TRBJ2-7	.	TGCGCCAGCAGCTGGGGACAGGGGGCGGCTTACGAGCAGTACTTC	CASSWGQGAAYEQYF
TRBD1	TRBV12-5	15	TRBJ1-1	.	TGTGCTAGTGGTTTGAGTGGGACAGCCACCACTGAAGCTTTCTTT	CASGLSGTATTEAFF
TRBD2	TRBV6-4	16	TRBJ2-3	.	TGTGCCAGCAGTGAAGGGACTAGCGGGGGCACAGATACGCAGTATTTT	CASSEGTSGGTDTQYF
TRBD2	TRBV4-3	14	TRBJ2-7	.	TGCGCCAGCAGCCAAGACAGCGGGAACTACGAGCAGTACTTC	CASSQDSGNYEQYF
TRBD1	TRBV5-6	15	TRBJ2-5	.	TGTGCCAGCAGATGGGACAGGGGCGCCCAAGAGACCCAGTACTTC	CASRWDRGAQETQYF
.	TRBV2	16	TRBJ1-1	.	TGTGCCAGCAGTGACCTGAAACAGGTCATGAACACTGAAGCTTTCTTT	CASSDLKQVMNTEAFF
.	TRBV15	13	TRBJ2-7	.	TGTGCCACCAGCAGAGACAGGTCCTACGAGCAGTACTTC	CATSRDRSYEQYF
TRBD1	TRBV29-1	16	TRBJ1-1	.	TGCAGCGTCGACGGAAGACAGGGAGTGATGAACACTGAAGCTTTCTTT	CSVDGRQGVMNTEAFF
TRBD2	TRBV2	20	TRBJ2-3	.	TGTGCCAGCAGTGGGTACCAGCTAGCGGGGGGACGACATAGCACAGATACGCAGTATTTT	CASSGYQLAGGRHSTDTQYF
TRBD1	TRBV7-9	15	TRBJ1-6	.	TGTGCCAGCAGCGGGTGGACAGGGGATCATTCACCCCTCCACTTT	CASSGWTGDHSPLHF
.	TRBV5-6	14	TRBJ1-2	.	TGTGCCAGCAGCTTGGGCGAGACAGGTTCCATCTACACCTTC	CASSLGETGSIYTF
.	TRBV7-9	15	TRBJ2-6	.	TGTGCCAGCAGCTTTCGAGGGCCTGGGGCCAACGTCCTGACTTTC	CASSFRGPGANVLTF
.	TRBV2	13	TRBJ2-1	.	TGTGCCAGCAGCCTCCTACTAGCCAATGAGCAGTTCTTC	CASSLLLANEQFF
.	TRBV7-9	12	TRBJ2-3	once	TGTGCCAGCAGCCATGAGGGGGATACGCAGTATTTT	CASSHEGDTQYF
TRBD1	TRBV6-1	16	TRBJ2-7	.	TGTGCCAGCAGTGAAGCGGAGACAGGGGGTTTCTACGAGCAGTACTTC	CASSEAETGGFYEQYF
.	TRBV29-1	11	TRBJ2-5	.	TGCAGCGTAGCCGAGATTAAGACCCAGTACTTC	CSVAEIKTQYF
.	TRBV18	16	TRBJ1-2	.	TGTGCCAGCTCACCAAGGGACGGACTATATAACTATGGCTACACCTTC	CASSPRDGLYNYGYTF
TRBD2	TRBV2	15	TRBJ2-7	.	TGTGCCAGCAGTGAAGTAGCGGGGGGATTGGGTGAGCAGTACTTC	CASSEVAGGLGEQYF
.	TRBV4-2	15	TRBJ2-7	.	TGTGCCAGCAGCCAAGAAAGGGGCAGCTCCTACGAGCAGTACTTC	CASSQERGSSYEQYF
.	TRBV6-5	13	TRBJ1-6	.	TGTGCCAGCAGTTGGACCAATAATTCACCCCTCCACTTT	CASSWTNNSPLHF
.	TRBV29-1	13	TRBJ1-2	.	TGCAGCGCTACGGGGGGCGCTTCCTTCGGCTACACCTTC	CSATGGASFGYTF
.	TRBV27	13	TRBJ1-1	.	TGTGCCAGCAGTTTATCACCCAACACTGAAGCTTTCTTT	CASSLSPNTEAFF
TRBD2	TRBV7-9	16	TRBJ2-1	.	TGTGCCAGCAGACGACGGACTAGCGGGGATAACAATGAGCAGTTCTTC	CASRRRTSGDNNEQFF
TRBD2	TRBV7-2	15	TRBJ2-7	.	TGTGCCAGCAGACCACTAGCGGGGGGGCCGTACGAGCAGTACTTC	CASRPLAGGPYEQYF
TRBD1	TRBV29-1	13	TRBJ2-3	once	TGCAGCGTTGTGGACAGGGGGACAGATACGCAGTATTTT	CSVVDRGTDTQYF
.	TRBV19	13	TRBJ2-7	.	TGTGCCAGTAGTATGCTGGGGTCGGACGAGCAGTACTTC	CASSMLGSDEQYF
TRBD1	TRBV5-4	14	TRBJ2-7	.	TGTGCCAGCAGCCCTACGGACAGGGCGGACGAGCAGTACTTC	CASSPTDRADEQYF
.	TRBV5-1	14	TRBJ2-7	.	TGCGCCAGCAGCCTGAGGGGACTCTCCTACGAGCAGTACTTC	CASSLRGLSYEQYF
.	TRBV30	13	TRBJ2-7	.	TGTGCCTGGAGCCCCCTTAGGGCCTACGAGCAGTACTTC	CAWSPLRAYEQYF
TRBD1	TRBV23-1	14	TRBJ2-7	.	TGCGCCAGCAGTCAATCCGGGACAGACTACGAGCAGTACTTC	CASSQSGTDYEQYF
.	TRBV20-1	11	TRBJ1-5	.	TGCAGTAAGAGATCCCGACAGCCCCAGCATTTT	CSKRSRQPQHF
.	TRBV10-3	14	TRBJ1-2	.	TGTGCCATCAGTGAAGGAGGTTCGGGCTATGGCTACACCTTC	CAISEGGSGYGYTF
TRBD1	TRBV6-6	12	TRBJ1-2	.	TGTGCCAGCAAAGGACAGGGGGATGGCTACACCTTC	CASKGQGDGYTF
TRBD2	TRBV4-3	15	TRBJ2-1	.	TGCGCCAGCAGCTTGAGCGGGGGCGCCTACAATGAGCAGTTCTTC	CASSLSGGAYNEQFF
TRBD1	TRBV15	16	TRBJ1-2	once	TGTGCCACCAGCAGAGATAGGTCACAGGGGGTCTATGGCTACACCTTC	CATSRDRSQGVYGYTF
.	TRBV11-3	13	TRBJ1-1	.	TGTGCCAGCAGCTACACAGGGAACACTGAAGCTTTCTTT	CASSYTGNTEAFF
.	TRBV19	17	TRBJ1-5	once	TGTGCCAGTAGTACAGGGACGGGGAGTATGAGCAATCAGCCCCAGCATTTT	CASSTGTGSMSNQPQHF
TRBD1	TRBV4-3	18	TRBJ2-3	.	TGCGCCAGCAGCCAAGACTACCGGACAGGGGGGATGGCAGATACGCAGTATTTT	CASSQDYRTGGMADTQYF
TRBD2	TRBV7-2	16	TRBJ2-3	.	TGTGCCAGCAGCACACAGCGGGGGCCATACACAGATACGCAGTATTTT	CASSTQRGPYTDTQYF
.	TRBV29-1	14	TRBJ1-1	.	TGCAGCGTTCGTCCCCCGGGACCCAGGACTGAAGCTTTCTTT	CSVRPPGPRTEAFF
TRBD2	TRBV29-1	12	TRBJ2-1	.	TGCAGCGTTGAACAAGCGGGAAATGAGCAGTTCTTC	CSVEQAGNEQFF